These T cell receptor beta chains were read from a single sample in a study of T cells after somatic rescue of genetic block. Some clones are missing from TCRdb's copy, which holds only in-frame ones; the method was immunoSEQ multiplex PCR. The repertoire has 10,000 to 15,000 clones, 73% of them found once; the top ten carry about 20%. Specimen: peripheral blood mononuclear cells (PBMCs). Receptor source: a boy aged 5-17 years. The conserved cysteine and the conserved F or W are not part of the CDR3 here. Clone size is given for some rows only: seen once, a few or many times, or a class if the clone is expanded.

ASSLLAGVPGELF	TRBJ2-2	NA	TRBV7-2
ASSLGGGTEGLF	TRBJ1-4	few	TRBV7-9
ASSLATTYQETQY	TRBJ2-5	NA	TRBV11-2
AWKGYWRELF	TRBJ2-2	NA	TRBV30
ASSYSSTGELF	TRBJ2-2	NA	TRBV6-5
ASCSGANTGELF	TRBJ2-2	NA	TRBV18
ASSPSSGRLGPGELF	TRBJ2-2	NA	TRBV11-2
ASSHQAGDTGELF	TRBJ2-2	NA	TRBV5-1
ASSVEGDRGDTDTQY	TRBJ2-3	NA	TRBV9
ASSSVRSYEQY	NA	NA	TRBV6-6
ARVRTVTGYT	TRBJ1-2	once	TRBV6-1
ASSNPQFGKDTEAF	TRBJ1-1	NA	TRBV27
SVERSYFGAGDTDTQY	TRBJ2-3	NA	TRBV29-1
ASTEGVYYEQY	TRBJ2-7	NA	TRBV28
AWSPYRRGNQPQH	TRBJ1-5	NA	TRBV30
ASSEIDSPPDEQY	TRBJ2-7	NA	TRBV6-1
ASSATVSTNEKLF	TRBJ1-4	NA	TRBV5-1
ASSFASRSLAQSRANVLT	TRBJ2-6	NA	TRBV10-1
AISEEVGWERNSNQPQH	TRBJ1-5	NA	TRBV10-3
ASSYQGDGYT	TRBJ1-2	NA	TRBV6-6
ASSLGHLQETQY	TRBJ2-5	NA	TRBV2
ASSPGMGFQETQY	TRBJ2-5	NA	TRBV18
ATAPGLVDANIQY	TRBJ2-4	few	TRBV10-3
ASSEAVWTGSRNTEAF	TRBJ1-1	NA	TRBV6-1
ASSSTSDTQY	TRBJ2-3	few	TRBV6-5
ASSSDREQTHNEQF	TRBJ2-1	NA	TRBV7-9
ASTLWTGSKQY	TRBJ2-7	few	TRBV28
ATSSRSPSVLT	TRBJ2-6	NA	TRBV15
SVEDVLEGTEDTQY	TRBJ2-3	NA	TRBV29-1
ASTPDRAGYEQY	TRBJ2-7	NA	TRBV4-2
ASSQVRGTRDTQY	TRBJ2-3	NA	TRBV5-1
AWTTERRSGNTIY	TRBJ1-3	NA	TRBV30
ASSLAKSGGAYEQY	TRBJ2-7	NA	TRBV11-1
AIRGTGRGYEQY	TRBJ2-7	NA	TRBV10-3
AIRAAPGNNSPLH	TRBJ1-6	NA	TRBV10-3
AWSDSPGQGLNTIY	TRBJ1-3	NA	TRBV30
ASSKGDRELQETQY	TRBJ2-5	NA	TRBV21-1
ASSEMERVQPQH	TRBJ1-5	NA	TRBV2
ASSLWERNEQF	TRBJ2-1	NA	TRBV5-1
ASRSDHFTDTQY	TRBJ2-3	NA	TRBV11-2
ASSYQQGYPEAF	TRBJ1-1	NA	TRBV28
ASSVAQQWGTAEAF	TRBJ1-1	NA	TRBV9
ASSPRQVPDEQY	TRBJ2-7	NA	TRBV18
ASSYRDSPYEQY	TRBJ2-7	NA	TRBV6-5
ASSALQGVYEQY	TRBJ2-7	NA	TRBV6-6
ASRSPRGDTQY	TRBJ2-3	NA	TRBV28
ASSLRTWGYEQY	TRBJ2-7	NA	TRBV5-6
ASSPNRGLPNYGYT	TRBJ1-2	NA	TRBV11-2
ASSDPGTRDEQF	TRBJ2-1	NA	TRBV5-5
ASSLRGANIQY	TRBJ2-4	medium-sized	TRBV7-9
ASSQVGRGGTQETQY	TRBJ2-5	NA	TRBV4-2
ASSRQRFGETQY	TRBJ2-5	NA	TRBV7-2
ASSFPQGNEKLF	TRBJ1-4	NA	TRBV28